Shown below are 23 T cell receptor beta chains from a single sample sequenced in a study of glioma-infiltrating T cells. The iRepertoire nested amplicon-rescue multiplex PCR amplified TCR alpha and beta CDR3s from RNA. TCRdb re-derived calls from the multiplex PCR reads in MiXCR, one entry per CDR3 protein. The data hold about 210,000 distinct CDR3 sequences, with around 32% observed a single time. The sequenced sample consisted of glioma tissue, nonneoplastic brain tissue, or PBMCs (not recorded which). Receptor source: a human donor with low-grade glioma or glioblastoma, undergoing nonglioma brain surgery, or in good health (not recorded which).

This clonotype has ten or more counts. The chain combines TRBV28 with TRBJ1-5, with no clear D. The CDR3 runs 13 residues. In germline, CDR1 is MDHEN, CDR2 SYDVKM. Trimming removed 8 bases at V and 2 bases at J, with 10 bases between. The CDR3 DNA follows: TGTGCCAGCGAGGGATATCGCAATCAGCCCCAGCATTTT. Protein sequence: CASEGYRNQPQHF.

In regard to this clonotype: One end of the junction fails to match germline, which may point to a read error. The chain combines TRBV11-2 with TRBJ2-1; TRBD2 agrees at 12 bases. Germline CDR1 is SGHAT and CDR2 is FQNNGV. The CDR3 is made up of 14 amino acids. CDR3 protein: CASSLTSGSHEQSF. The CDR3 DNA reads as TGTGCCAGCAGCTTGACTAGCGGGAGCCACGAGCAGTCCTTC.

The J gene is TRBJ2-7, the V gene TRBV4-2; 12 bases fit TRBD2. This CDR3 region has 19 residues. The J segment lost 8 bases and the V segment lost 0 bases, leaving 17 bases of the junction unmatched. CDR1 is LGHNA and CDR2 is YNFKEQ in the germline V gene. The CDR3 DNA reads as TGTGCCAGCAGCCAAGATAGACCCGAACGACTAGCGGGAGTAGAAAAGCAGTACTTC. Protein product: CASSQDRPERLAGVEKQYF.

CDR3 nucleotide sequence: TGTGCCAGCAGCCGCGCAGGGACATACGAGCAGTACTTC. It specifies CASSRAGTYEQYF. The gene calls are TRBV6-6 and TRBJ2-7; D may be TRBD1 (6 bases). The CDR3 extends over 13 amino acids. In germline, CDR1 is MNHNY, CDR2 SVGAGI (reference sequence). Trimming removed 6 bases from V and 4 bases from J, with 13 bases in between.

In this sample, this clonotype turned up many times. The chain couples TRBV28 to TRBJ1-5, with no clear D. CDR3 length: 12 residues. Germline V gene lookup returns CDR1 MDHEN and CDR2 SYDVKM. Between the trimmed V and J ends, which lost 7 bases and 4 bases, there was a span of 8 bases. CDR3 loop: CASTGGNQPQHF. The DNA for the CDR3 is TGTGCCAGCACGGGAGGGAATCAGCCCCAGCATTTT.

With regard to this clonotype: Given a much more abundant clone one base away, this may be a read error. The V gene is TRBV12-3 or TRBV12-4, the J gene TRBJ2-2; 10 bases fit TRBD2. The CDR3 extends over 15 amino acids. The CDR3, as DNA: TGTGCCAGCACCCAGGGACTAGCGAACACCGGGGAGCTGCTTTTT. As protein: CASTQGLANTGELLF.

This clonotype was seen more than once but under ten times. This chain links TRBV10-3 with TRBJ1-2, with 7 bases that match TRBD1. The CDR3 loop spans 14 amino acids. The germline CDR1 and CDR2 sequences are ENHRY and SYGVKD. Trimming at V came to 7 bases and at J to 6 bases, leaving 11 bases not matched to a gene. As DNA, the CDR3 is TGTGCCATCACCAAAGACAGGGTCGGAGATGGCTACACCTTC. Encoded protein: CAITKDRVGDGYTF.

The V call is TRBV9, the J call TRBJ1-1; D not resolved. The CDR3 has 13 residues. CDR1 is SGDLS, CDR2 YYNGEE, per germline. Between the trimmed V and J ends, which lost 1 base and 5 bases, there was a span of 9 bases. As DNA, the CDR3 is TGTGCCAGCAGCGTACATACCACGACTGAAGCTTTCTTT. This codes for CASSVHTTTEAFF.

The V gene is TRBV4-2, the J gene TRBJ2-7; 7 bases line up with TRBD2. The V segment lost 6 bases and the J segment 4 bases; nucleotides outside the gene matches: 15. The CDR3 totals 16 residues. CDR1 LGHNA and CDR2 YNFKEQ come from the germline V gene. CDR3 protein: CASRPFLAADGYEQYF. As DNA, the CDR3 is TGTGCCAGCAGGCCGTTTCTAGCGGCTGACGGGTACGAGCAGTACTTC.

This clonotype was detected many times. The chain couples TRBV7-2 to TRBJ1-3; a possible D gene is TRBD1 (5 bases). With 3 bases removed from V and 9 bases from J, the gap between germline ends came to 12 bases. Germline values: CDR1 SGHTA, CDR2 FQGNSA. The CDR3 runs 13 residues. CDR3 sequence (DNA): TGTGCCAGCAGCTTCCCAGGGACCGGCACCATATATTTT. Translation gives CASSFPGTGTIYF.

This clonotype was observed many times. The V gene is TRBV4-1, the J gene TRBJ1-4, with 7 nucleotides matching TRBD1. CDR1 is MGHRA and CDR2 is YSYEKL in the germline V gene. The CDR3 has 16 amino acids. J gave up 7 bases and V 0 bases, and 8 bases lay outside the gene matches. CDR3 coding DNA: TGCGCCAGCAGCCAAGAAGGGACAGCGCGGGGTGAAAAACTGTTTTTT. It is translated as CASSQEGTARGEKLFF.

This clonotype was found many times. The CDR3 loop is CASSPNVGVRTDTQYF. CDR3 nucleotide sequence: TGTGCCAGCAGTCCTAACGTTGGGGTCCGCACAGATACGCAGTATTTT. The V gene is TRBV27, the J gene TRBJ2-3; D is uncertain. The CDR3 sequence is 16 residues long. The V and J ends lost 5 bases and 1 base respectively, with 16 bases between them. Germline loops: CDR1 MNHEY, CDR2 SMNVEV (reference sequence).

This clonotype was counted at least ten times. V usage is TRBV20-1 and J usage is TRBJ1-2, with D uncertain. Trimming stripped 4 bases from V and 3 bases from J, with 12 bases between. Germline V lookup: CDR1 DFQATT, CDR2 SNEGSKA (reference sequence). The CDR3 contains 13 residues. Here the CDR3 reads CSAKATVDYGYTF. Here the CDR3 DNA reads TGCAGTGCTAAGGCCACCGTCGACTATGGCTACACCTTC.

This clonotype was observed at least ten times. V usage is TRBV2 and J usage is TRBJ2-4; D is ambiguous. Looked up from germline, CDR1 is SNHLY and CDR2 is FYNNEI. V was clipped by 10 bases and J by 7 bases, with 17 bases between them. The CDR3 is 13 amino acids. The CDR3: CATQGVGMNIQYF. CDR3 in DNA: TGTGCCACCCAAGGCGTAGGGATGAACATTCAGTACTTC.

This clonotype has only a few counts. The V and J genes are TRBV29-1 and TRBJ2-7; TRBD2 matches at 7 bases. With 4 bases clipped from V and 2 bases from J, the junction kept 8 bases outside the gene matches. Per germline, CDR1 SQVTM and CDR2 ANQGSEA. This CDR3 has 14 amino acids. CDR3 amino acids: CSVGRGAGPYEQYF. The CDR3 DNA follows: TGCAGCGTTGGCCGGGGAGCGGGGCCCTACGAGCAGTACTTC.

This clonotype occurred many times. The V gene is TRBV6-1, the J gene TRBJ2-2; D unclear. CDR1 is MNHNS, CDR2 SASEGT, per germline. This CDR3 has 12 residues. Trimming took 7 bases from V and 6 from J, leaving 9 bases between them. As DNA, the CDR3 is TGTGCCAGCACCACCGCGGCCGGGGAGCTGTTTTTT. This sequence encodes CASTTAAGELFF.

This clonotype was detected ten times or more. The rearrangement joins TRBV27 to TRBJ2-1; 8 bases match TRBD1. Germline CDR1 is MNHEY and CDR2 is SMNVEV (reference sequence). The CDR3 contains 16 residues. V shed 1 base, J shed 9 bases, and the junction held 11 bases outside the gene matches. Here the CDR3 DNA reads TGTGCCAGCAGTTTATTCCAGGGGGCTGCCGGGGGTGAGCAGTTCTTC. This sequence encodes CASSLFQGAAGGEQFF.

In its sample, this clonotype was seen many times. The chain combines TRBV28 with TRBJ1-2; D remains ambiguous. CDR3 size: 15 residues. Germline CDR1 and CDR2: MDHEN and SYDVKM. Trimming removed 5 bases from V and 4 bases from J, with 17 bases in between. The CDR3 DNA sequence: TGTGCCAGCAGTCTGCTTCGGGCCTCGTCCTATGGCTACACCTTC. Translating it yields CASSLLRASSYGYTF.

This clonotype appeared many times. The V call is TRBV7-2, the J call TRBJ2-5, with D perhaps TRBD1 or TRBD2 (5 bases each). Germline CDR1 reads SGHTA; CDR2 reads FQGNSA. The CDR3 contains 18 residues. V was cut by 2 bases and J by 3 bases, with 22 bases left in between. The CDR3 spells CASSLYARAGKWKETQYF. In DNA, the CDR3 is TGTGCCAGCAGCTTATACGCGCGGGCAGGGAAATGGAAAGAGACCCAGTACTTC.

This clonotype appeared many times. The CDR3 DNA is TGTGCCAGCAGTGAACAGGGTAGGCACACTGAAGCTTTCTTT. Amino acid sequence: CASSEQGRHTEAFF. The chain recombines TRBV6-1 with TRBJ1-1, with D possibly being TRBD1 (5 bases). Germline CDR1 and CDR2: MNHNS and SASEGT. Trimming cost V 2 bases and J 3 bases, with 10 bases left between them. The length of the CDR3 is 14 residues.

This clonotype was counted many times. CDR3 in amino acids: CASKRTHPAYEQYF. The CDR3 region has the DNA TGTGCCAGCAAGAGGACTCATCCCGCCTACGAGCAGTACTTC. The chain combines TRBV2 with TRBJ2-7, with D perhaps TRBD2 (5 bases). V was clipped by 7 bases and J by 2 bases, with 15 bases between them. Germline V gives CDR1 SNHLY, CDR2 FYNNEI. The CDR3 extends over 14 amino acids. The full variable domain, with the rest looked up from reference TRBV2 and TRBJ2-7, is EPEVTQTPSHQVTQMGQEVILRCVPISNHLYFYWYRQILGQKVEFLVSFYNNEISEKSEIFDDQFSVERPDGSNFTLKIRSTKLEDSAMYFCASKRTHPAYEQYFGPGTRLTVT.

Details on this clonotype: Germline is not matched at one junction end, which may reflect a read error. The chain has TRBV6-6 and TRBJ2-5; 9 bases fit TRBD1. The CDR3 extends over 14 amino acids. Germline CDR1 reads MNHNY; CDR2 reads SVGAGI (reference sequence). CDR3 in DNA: TGTTCCAGCAGGCCTGGACAGGGGAGAGAGACCCAGTACTTC. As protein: CSSRPGQGRETQYF.

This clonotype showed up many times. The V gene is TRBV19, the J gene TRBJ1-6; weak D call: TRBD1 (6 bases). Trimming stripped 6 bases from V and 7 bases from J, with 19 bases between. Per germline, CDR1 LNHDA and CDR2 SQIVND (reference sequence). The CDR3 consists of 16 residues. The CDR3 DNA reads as TGTGCCAGTAGAGCTGACAGGAGCCTAATGAATTCACCCCTCCACTTT. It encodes CASRADRSLMNSPLHF.